This TCR beta chain was identified during a study of beta chain features in type 1 diabetes. This clone was picked up a small number of times. The target antigen is unknown. CDR1 and CDR2 (germline): LNHNV, YYDKDF (reference sequence). With V trimmed by 0 bases and J by 6 bases, 12 bases remained unmatched. This CDR3 has 19 amino acids. Since all of the isolated RNA was reverse transcribed, expressed TCRB transcripts were what got sequenced. TCRdb's copy holds only in-frame clones and misses some; the assay was immunoSEQ multiplex PCR. This table has a few hundred thousand clones, roughly 9.6% appearing once. Whole-study findings and limits: There were fewer insertions and more deletions at the VDJ junctions of type 1 diabetes patients. TCRB CDR3s from Type 1 diabetes patients were moderately but significantly shorter in all four CD4+ subsets.

The TCR originated in a woman under 40 in good health. The chain combines TRBV15 with TRBJ1-5; 12 bases align to TRBD1. Sequencing used naive CD4+ T cells from blood. CDR3: CATSRDYGGTGGSGQPQHF. CDR3 sequence (DNA): TGTGCCACCAGCAGAGATTATGGCGGGACAGGGGGCTCTGGTCAGCCCCAGCATTTT.